Below, 32 T cell receptor beta chains from the same sample are listed, as sequenced in a study of T cells in Graves' hyperthyroidism and ophthalmopathy. What was amplified from RNA transcripts were TCR beta CDR3 regions. First-round RT-PCR with HTBI primers amplified the TCR CDR3 region. TCRdb reanalysed the multiplex PCR reads using MiXCR and keeps one entry per CDR3 protein. The table includes some 570,000 distinct CDR3 sequences, approximately 17% detected once. Sequencing was carried out using blood. Every receptor here comes from a woman under 30 with Graves' ophthalmopathy.

This clonotype was detected a few times. The V gene is TRBV14, the J gene TRBJ2-5; D gene uncertain. This CDR3 has 11 residues. Between the trimmed V and J ends, which lost 2 bases and 5 bases, there was a span of 3 bases. CDR1 SGHDN and CDR2 FVKESK come from the germline V gene. The CDR3 bases are TGTGCCAGCAGCCAAATGGAGACCCAGTACTTC. Protein sequence: CASSQMETQYF.

This clonotype was seen a single time. The chain is built from TRBV3-1 and TRBJ2-7; TRBD1 agrees at 7 bases. The V gene end was trimmed by 1 base and the J gene end by 5 bases; junction bases not matched to a gene: 2. Germline CDR1 reads LGHDT; CDR2 reads YNNKEL (reference sequence). The CDR3 consists of 13 residues. For the CDR3, the DNA is TGTGCCAGCAGCCAAGCAGGGACAGACGAGCAGTACTTC. This encodes CASSQAGTDEQYF.

The J gene is TRBJ1-2, the V gene TRBV5-1; D gene uncertain. This CDR3 comprises 14 residues. The V end lost 5 bases, the J end lost 2 bases, and 13 bases lay between the germline ends. Germline CDR1 and CDR2: SGHRS and YFSETQ. The CDR3 DNA sequence: TGCGCCAGCAGGGAGCAACATGGGAACTATGGCTACACCTTC. It encodes CASREQHGNYGYTF.

This clonotype turned up a few times. The chain has TRBV20-1 and TRBJ2-1; D remains ambiguous. The V end was cut by 0 bases, the J end by 5 bases, with 14 bases between. The CDR3 has 15 residues. Germline CDR1 DFQATT, CDR2 SNEGSKA (reference sequence). This CDR3 is CSARDPLEIHNEQFF. The CDR3 DNA sequence: TGCAGTGCTAGAGACCCTCTAGAAATTCACAATGAGCAGTTCTTC.

This clonotype occurred many times. CDR3 in DNA: TGTGCCAGCAGCGCATCCGGGACAAACTACGAGCAGTACTTC. As protein: CASSASGTNYEQYF. The rearrangement joins TRBV7-2 to TRBJ2-7; possibly TRBD1 for D (6 bases). The CDR3 runs to 14 residues. V lost 5 bases and J lost 3, with 14 bases in between. From germline, CDR1 is SGHTA and CDR2 FQGNSA.

Many counts were recorded for this clonotype. The gene calls are TRBV7-2 and TRBJ2-3; D is ambiguous. The ends were cut back, 5 bases at V and 5 bases at J, with 11 bases in the middle. The CDR3 covers 13 residues. The V gene's germline CDR1 is SGHTA and CDR2 FQGNSA. The CDR3 DNA follows: TGTGCCAGCAGCCCCTCCAGACAAGATACGCAGTATTTT. It encodes CASSPSRQDTQYF.

The rearrangement joins TRBV14 to TRBJ1-3; D uncertain. Trimming cost V 3 bases and J 1 base, with 13 bases left between them. Germline CDR1 SGHDN, CDR2 FVKESK. The CDR3 has 16 amino acids. CDR3 sequence reads: CASSQTSVGSGNTIYF. As DNA, the CDR3 is TGTGCCAGCAGCCAGACTTCGGTGGGGTCTGGAAACACCATATATTTT.

This clonotype was detected a few times. The chain recombines TRBV7-2 with TRBJ2-7; D gene ambiguous. CDR1 and CDR2 from the germline V gene are SGHTA and FQGNSA. CDR3 length: 13 amino acids. Trimming pared 0 bases from V and 3 bases from J, leaving 6 bases between. The CDR3 reads CASSLADLYEQYF. Written as DNA, the CDR3 is TGTGCCAGCAGCTTAGCGGACCTCTACGAGCAGTACTTC.

This clonotype showed up just a few times. CDR3 sequence: CASRSLRTQYF. In DNA, the CDR3 is TGTGCCAGCAGGAGCCTCCGGACCCAGTACTTC. This chain links TRBV27 with TRBJ2-5; no reliable D call. The V gene lost 6 bases and the J gene lost 7 bases, with 9 bases spanning the gap. The CDR3 totals 11 residues. From germline, CDR1 is MNHEY and CDR2 SMNVEV (reference sequence).

This clonotype has a count of ten or more. The CDR3 reads CASSLGSGRTDEQFF. The DNA of the CDR3 is TGTGCCAGCAGCTTAGGGTCAGGACGGACTGATGAGCAGTTCTTC. This chain links TRBV7-9 with TRBJ2-1, with a weak D call TRBD2 (5 bases). From germline, CDR1 is SEHNR and CDR2 FQNEAQ (reference sequence). Trimming removed 1 base from V and 8 bases from J, with 15 bases in between. The CDR3 runs to 15 residues.

J is TRBJ2-1 and V is TRBV20-1, with 12 positions matching TRBD2. The CDR3 sequence is 14 residues long. Germline CDR1 DFQATT, CDR2 SNEGSKA (reference sequence). Germline trimming cut 6 bases from V and 8 bases from J; bases unmatched to any gene: 8. The CDR3 protein is CSAASGGALDEQFF. The CDR3 DNA is TGCAGTGCGGCTAGCGGGGGGGCTCTCGATGAGCAGTTCTTC.

This clonotype was picked up many times. The V and J genes are TRBV6-2 or TRBV6-3 and TRBJ2-7; D not resolved. The CDR3 totals 9 residues. Germline values: CDR1 MNHEY, CDR2 SVGEGT. The V and J ends lost 11 bases and 3 bases respectively, with 5 bases between them. CDR3 amino acids: CAGDYEQYF. In DNA form, the CDR3 reads TGTGCCGGAGACTACGAGCAGTACTTC.

This clonotype was counted ten times or more. CDR3 nucleotides: TGTGCTAGTGGTTTGCAGGGTACTAACTATGGCTACACCTTC. It specifies CASGLQGTNYGYTF. V is TRBV12-5 and J is TRBJ1-2, with D possibly TRBD1 on 5 matching bases. Trimming removed 2 bases from V and 0 bases from J, with 7 bases in between. The CDR3 runs to 14 residues. CDR1 and CDR2 from the germline V gene are LGHNT and FRNRAP.

This clonotype came up many times. This chain joins TRBV6-2 or TRBV6-3 and TRBJ2-5; D may be TRBD2 (5 bases). The CDR3 runs to 12 residues. The germline V gene encodes CDR1 MNHEY and CDR2 SVGEGT. V lost 6 bases to trimming and J lost 5 bases, with 10 bases between them. The CDR3 sequence: CASRRGKETQYF. For the CDR3, the DNA is TGTGCCAGCAGGCGAGGGAAGGAGACCCAGTACTTC.

The rearrangement links TRBV29-1 to TRBJ2-7; D call uncertain. This CDR3 region has 13 residues. Trimming cost V 6 bases and J 5 bases, with 17 bases left between them. Germline V gene lookup returns CDR1 SQVTM and CDR2 ANQGSEA. CDR3 in amino acids: CSVHGSAINEQYF. CDR3 in DNA: TGCAGCGTCCACGGTTCGGCCATTAACGAGCAGTACTTC.

The sample holds a few counts of this clonotype. This chain links TRBV19 with TRBJ1-2, with 10 nucleotides matching TRBD1. This CDR3 contains 13 residues. Trimming removed 10 bases from V and 6 bases from J; junction bases left unmatched: 8. Germline V lookup: CDR1 LNHDA, CDR2 SQIVND (reference sequence). As DNA, the CDR3 is TGTGCCACCAGCCCGACAGGGGGCAATGGCTACACCTTC. This encodes CATSPTGGNGYTF.

This clonotype was counted ten times or more. The chain is built from TRBV6-1 and TRBJ1-2; TRBD1 might be the D (6 bases). V was clipped by 9 bases and J by 1 base, with 15 bases between them. The CDR3 is made up of 14 amino acids. The germline V gene encodes CDR1 MNHNS and CDR2 SASEGT. The CDR3 sequence: CASKRDMYNYGYTF. The CDR3 region has the DNA TGTGCCAGTAAGAGGGACATGTATAACTATGGCTACACCTTC.

This chain uses TRBV12-3 or TRBV12-4 with TRBJ1-3, with TRBD1 identical over 8 bases. The CDR3 loop spans 17 amino acids. Germline trimming cut 4 bases from V and 2 bases from J; bases unmatched to any gene: 10. The CDR3 sequence is CASSSLGQGLAGNTIYF. DNA for the CDR3: TGTGCCAGCAGTTCGCTTGGACAGGGTCTCGCTGGAAACACCATATATTTT.

Regarding this clonotype: This may be a read error, as it is one base from a much larger clone. No conserved phenylalanine or tryptophan is present at the end of the CDR3, so a read error is the likely explanation. The V and J genes are TRBV28 and TRBJ1-2; a weak D match, TRBD1 (6 bases). The CDR3 is made up of 13 amino acids. V dropped 8 bases and J dropped 6 bases, with 16 bases sitting between them. Germline CDR1 and CDR2: MDHEN and SYDVKM. CDR3 bases: TGTGCCAGCTCCCGGGGCAGGGGTAATGGCTACACCTCC. This codes for CASSRGRGNGYTS.

This clonotype was seen ten or more times. J is TRBJ2-7 and V is TRBV11-3; D is perhaps TRBD1 (6 bases). The CDR3 length is 15 residues. Trimming stripped 3 bases from V and 3 bases from J, with 15 bases between. CDR1 is SGHNT and CDR2 is YENEEA in the germline V gene. CDR3 sequence (DNA): TGTGCCAGCAGCTTGCACCCCGAGGGGGACTACGAGCAGTACTTC. It codes for CASSLHPEGDYEQYF.

The sample holds many counts of this clonotype. V is TRBV5-5 and J is TRBJ2-3, with 8 positions matching TRBD2. CDR3 length equals 15 residues. CDR1 and CDR2 from the germline V gene are SGHKS and YYEKEE (reference sequence). Trimming removed 4 bases from V and 2 bases from J; junction bases left unmatched: 6. CDR3 amino acids: CASSPAGAPTDTQYF. The CDR3 DNA is TGTGCCAGCAGCCCAGCGGGGGCCCCCACAGATACGCAGTATTTT.

This clonotype was counted ten times or more. The rearrangement links TRBV11-2 to TRBJ1-2; possible D gene TRBD1, 6 bases. The germline V and J ends were trimmed by 1 base and 4 bases, with 13 bases remaining between them. This CDR3 region has 15 residues. Germline CDR1 and CDR2: SGHAT and FQNNGV. This CDR3 reads CASSLAGAGPYGYTF. The CDR3 nucleotides read TGTGCCAGCAGCTTAGCAGGGGCCGGTCCCTATGGCTACACCTTC. The entire variable domain, with the rest obtained from reference TRBV11-2 and TRBJ1-2, is as follows: EAGVAQSPRYKIIEKRQSVAFWCNPISGHATLYWYQQILGQGPKLLIQFQNNGVVDDSQLPKDRFSAERLKGVDSTLKIQPAKLEDSAVYLCASSLAGAGPYGYTFGSGTRLTVV.

This chain links TRBV7-2 with TRBJ2-2; the D is unclear. This CDR3 has 16 residues. The V gene lost 2 bases and the J gene lost 6 bases, with 16 bases spanning the gap. Germline CDR1 and CDR2: SGHTA and FQGNSA. This CDR3 is CASSLNRPRGAGELFF. The CDR3, as DNA: TGTGCCAGCAGCTTAAATCGGCCCAGAGGAGCCGGGGAGCTGTTTTTT.

This clonotype was detected a few times. The chain joins TRBV28 to TRBJ2-5; 10 bases align to TRBD2. There are 17 residues in the CDR3. Trimming removed 4 bases from V and 3 bases from J; junction bases left unmatched: 11. Germline CDR1 and CDR2: MDHEN and SYDVKM. CDR3 nucleotides: TGTGCCAGCAGTTCCTGGGGGATAACTAGCGGGGAAGAGACCCAGTACTTC. Its translation is CASSSWGITSGEETQYF.

This clonotype was seen a few times. The rearrangement uses TRBV28 and TRBJ2-3; 11 positions agree with TRBD1. The CDR3 is made up of 17 amino acids. The germline CDR1 and CDR2 sequences are MDHEN and SYDVKM. The V and J ends lost 6 bases and 3 bases, in that order; junction bases with no gene match: 11. CDR3 DNA: TGTGCCAGCAGGGACAACCTAGGACAGGGGGCGACAGATACGCAGTATTTT. Protein sequence: CASRDNLGQGATDTQYF.

The CDR3 region is CSVERSQGIVIEQFF. CDR3 DNA sequence: TGCAGCGTTGAAAGAAGTCAGGGCATCGTTATTGAGCAGTTCTTC. The J gene is TRBJ2-1, the V gene TRBV29-1, with a weak D call TRBD1 (5 bases). Germline CDR1 reads SQVTM; CDR2 reads ANQGSEA. The V end was cut by 2 bases, the J end by 9 bases, with 20 bases between. The CDR3 covers 15 residues.

This clonotype came up many times. The chain carries TRBV6-2 or TRBV6-3 and TRBJ1-2; 8 bases agree with TRBD1. CDR3 length equals 15 residues. V lost 6 bases, J lost 7 bases, and 13 bases stayed unmatched. Germline-derived CDR1 and CDR2 are MNHEY and SVGEGT. Written as DNA, the CDR3 is TGTGCCAGCAGGATTTTCGGACAGGGAGGTCTTGGCTACACCTTC. This codes for CASRIFGQGGLGYTF.

The gene calls are TRBV4-3 and TRBJ1-2; no reliable D call. Germline-derived CDR1 and CDR2 are LGHNA and YSLEER. This CDR3 spans 14 amino acids. The V gene lost 0 bases and the J gene lost 3 bases, with 8 bases spanning the gap. CDR3 amino acids: CASSQDTEHYGYTF. The CDR3 DNA is TGCGCCAGCAGCCAAGATACAGAGCACTATGGCTACACCTTC.

This clonotype was seen repeatedly, ten times or more. The chain's CDR3 is CASRDRGLAEAYEQYF. In DNA, the CDR3 is TGTGCCAGCAGGGATAGGGGACTAGCGGAGGCCTACGAGCAGTACTTC. The chain employs TRBV6-1 and TRBJ2-7, with TRBD2 matching 11 bases. After removal of 6 bases from V and 2 bases from J, the junction contained 9 bases not matched to a gene. The CDR3 extends over 16 amino acids. The germline CDR1 and CDR2 sequences are MNHNS and SASEGT.

This clonotype has only a few counts. The V gene is TRBV5-1, the J gene TRBJ1-2; TRBD1 aligns across 9 bases. Trimming cost V 0 bases and J 2 bases; bases outside gene matches: 5. The CDR3 totals 16 residues. Germline CDR1 and CDR2: SGHRS and YFSETQ. The CDR3 region is CASSLGADRGNYGYTF. The CDR3 DNA follows: TGCGCCAGCAGCTTGGGGGCGGACAGGGGCAACTATGGCTACACCTTC. Based on the CDR3 plus reference TRBV5-1 and TRBJ1-2, the full variable domain is KAGVTQTPRYLIKTRGQQVTLSCSPISGHRSVSWYQQTPGQGLQFLFEYFSETQRNKGNFPGRFSGRQFSNSRSEMNVSTLELGDSALYLCASSLGADRGNYGYTFGSGTRLTVV.

Only a few counts were recorded for this clonotype. One junction end disagrees with the germline gene, perhaps due to a read error. The chain links TRBV9 to TRBJ1-3; 7 nucleotides line up with TRBD1. The germline gives CDR1 SGDLS, CDR2 YYNGEE. This CDR3 comprises 15 residues. CDR3 residues: CASSVLDRRGNTMYF. CDR3 nucleotides: TGTGCCAGCAGCGTACTGGACAGGCGGGGAAACACCATGTATTTT.

This clonotype was seen many times. This rearrangement joins TRBV13 to TRBJ1-1, with a possible D match to TRBD1 (5 bases). The V gene lost 0 bases and the J gene lost 2 bases, with 10 bases spanning the gap. CDR3 length: 15 residues. CDR1 and CDR2 from the germline V gene are PRHDT and FYEKMQ (reference sequence). The CDR3 DNA is TGTGCCAGCAGCTTAGGCCGGGGCGAAAACACTGAAGCTTTCTTT. Protein product: CASSLGRGENTEAFF.